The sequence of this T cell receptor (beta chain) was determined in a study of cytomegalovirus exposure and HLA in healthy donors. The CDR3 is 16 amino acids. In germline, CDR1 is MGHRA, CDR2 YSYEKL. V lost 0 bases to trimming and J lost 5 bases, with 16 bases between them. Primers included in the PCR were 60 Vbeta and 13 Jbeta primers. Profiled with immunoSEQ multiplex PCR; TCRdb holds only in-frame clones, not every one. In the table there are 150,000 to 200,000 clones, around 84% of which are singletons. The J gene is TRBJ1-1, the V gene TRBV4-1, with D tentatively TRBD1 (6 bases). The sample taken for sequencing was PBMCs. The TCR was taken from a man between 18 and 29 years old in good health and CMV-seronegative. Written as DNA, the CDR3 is TGCGCCAGCAGCCAAGAGTACGGACAGTGGAAGACTGAAGCTTTCTTT. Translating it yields CASSQEYGQWKTEAFF.